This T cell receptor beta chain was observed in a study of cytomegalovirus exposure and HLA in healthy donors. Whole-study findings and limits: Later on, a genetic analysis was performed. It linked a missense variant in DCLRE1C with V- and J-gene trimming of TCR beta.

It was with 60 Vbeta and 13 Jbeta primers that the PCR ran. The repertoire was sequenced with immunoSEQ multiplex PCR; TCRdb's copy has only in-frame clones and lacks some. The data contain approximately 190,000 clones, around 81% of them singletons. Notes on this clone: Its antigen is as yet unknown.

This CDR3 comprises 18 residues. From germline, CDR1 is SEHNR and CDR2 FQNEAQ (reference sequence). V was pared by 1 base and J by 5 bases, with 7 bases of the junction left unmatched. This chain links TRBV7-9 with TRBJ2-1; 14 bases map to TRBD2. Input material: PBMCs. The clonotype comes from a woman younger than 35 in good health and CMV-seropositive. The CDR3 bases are TGTGCCAGCAGCTTAGTGAGACTAGCGGGGGGGGCCCACAATGAGCAGTTCTTC. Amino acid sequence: CASSLVRLAGGAHNEQFF.